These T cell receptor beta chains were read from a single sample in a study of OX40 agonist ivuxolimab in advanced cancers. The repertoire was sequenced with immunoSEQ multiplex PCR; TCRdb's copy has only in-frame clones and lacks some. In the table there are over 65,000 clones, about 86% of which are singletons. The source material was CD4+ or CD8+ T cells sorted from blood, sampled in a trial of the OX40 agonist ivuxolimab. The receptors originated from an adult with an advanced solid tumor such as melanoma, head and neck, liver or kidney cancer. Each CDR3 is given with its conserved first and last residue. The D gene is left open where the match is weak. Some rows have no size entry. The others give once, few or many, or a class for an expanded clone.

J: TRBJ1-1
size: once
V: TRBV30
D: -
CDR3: CAWSLYSMHRTIRTEAFF
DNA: TGTGCCTGGAGTCTGTACAGCATGCACAGGACCATAAGAACTGAAGCTTTCTTT

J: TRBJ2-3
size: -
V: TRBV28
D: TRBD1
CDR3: CASSSDRGSGDTQYF
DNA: TGTGCCAGCAGTTCGGACAGGGGGAGCGGAGATACGCAGTATTTT

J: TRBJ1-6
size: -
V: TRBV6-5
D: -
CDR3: CASSEMWDSPLHF
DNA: TGTGCCAGCAGTGAAATGTGGGATTCACCCCTCCACTTT

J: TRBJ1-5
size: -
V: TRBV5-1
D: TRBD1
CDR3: CASRDGTGGQPQHF
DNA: TGCGCCAGCAGGGACGGGACAGGGGGACAGCCCCAGCATTTT

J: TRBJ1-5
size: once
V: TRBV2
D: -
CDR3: CASSGTNSNQPQHF
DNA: TGTGCCAGCAGTGGCACAAATAGCAATCAGCCCCAGCATTTT

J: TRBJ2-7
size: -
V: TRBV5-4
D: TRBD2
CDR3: CASSMAGGLTYEQYF
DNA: TGTGCCAGCAGTATGGCGGGGGGCCTGACCTACGAGCAGTACTTC

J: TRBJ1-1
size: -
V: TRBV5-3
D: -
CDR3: CARSSSGGSFPNTEAFF
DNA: TGTGCCAGAAGCTCATCTGGCGGCAGCTTCCCGAACACTGAAGCTTTCTTT

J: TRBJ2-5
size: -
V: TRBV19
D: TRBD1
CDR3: CVSSSLDRGETQYF
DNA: TGTGTCAGTAGTTCTCTCGACAGGGGAGAGACCCAGTACTTC

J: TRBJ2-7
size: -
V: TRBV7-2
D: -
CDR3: CASSFEARDEQYF
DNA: TGTGCCAGCAGCTTCGAAGCGCGGGACGAGCAGTACTTC

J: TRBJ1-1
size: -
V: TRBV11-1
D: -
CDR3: CASSLRQGLGTEAFF
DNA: TGTGCCAGCAGCTTAAGACAAGGGTTGGGCACTGAAGCTTTCTTT

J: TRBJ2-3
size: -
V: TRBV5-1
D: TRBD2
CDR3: CASSRALAGATDTQYF
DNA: TGCGCCAGCAGCCGAGCCCTAGCGGGGGCCACAGATACGCAGTATTTT

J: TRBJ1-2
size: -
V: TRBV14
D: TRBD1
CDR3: CASSQAGTGSYGYTF
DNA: TGTGCCAGCAGCCAAGCGGGGACAGGGAGCTATGGCTACACCTTC

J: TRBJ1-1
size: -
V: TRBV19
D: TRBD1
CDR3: CASRADRAGTEAFF
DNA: TGTGCCAGTAGGGCGGACAGGGCAGGCACTGAAGCTTTCTTT

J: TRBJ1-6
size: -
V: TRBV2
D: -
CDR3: CASSVSDPYNSPLHF
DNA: TGTGCCAGCAGTGTTTCAGACCCCTATAATTCACCCCTCCACTTT

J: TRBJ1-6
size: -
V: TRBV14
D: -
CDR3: CASLPPTGPENSPLHF
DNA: TGTGCCAGCTTACCACCGACCGGGCCAGAAAATTCACCCCTCCACTTT

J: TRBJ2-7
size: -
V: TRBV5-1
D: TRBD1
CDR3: CASSLMGQQGVGEQYF
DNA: TGCGCCAGCAGCTTGATGGGACAGCAGGGTGTAGGGGAGCAGTACTTC

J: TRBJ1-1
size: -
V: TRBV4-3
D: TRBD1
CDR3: CASSQARQGRDNTEAFF
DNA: TGCGCCAGCAGCCAAGCCCGACAGGGGCGGGATAACACTGAAGCTTTCTTT